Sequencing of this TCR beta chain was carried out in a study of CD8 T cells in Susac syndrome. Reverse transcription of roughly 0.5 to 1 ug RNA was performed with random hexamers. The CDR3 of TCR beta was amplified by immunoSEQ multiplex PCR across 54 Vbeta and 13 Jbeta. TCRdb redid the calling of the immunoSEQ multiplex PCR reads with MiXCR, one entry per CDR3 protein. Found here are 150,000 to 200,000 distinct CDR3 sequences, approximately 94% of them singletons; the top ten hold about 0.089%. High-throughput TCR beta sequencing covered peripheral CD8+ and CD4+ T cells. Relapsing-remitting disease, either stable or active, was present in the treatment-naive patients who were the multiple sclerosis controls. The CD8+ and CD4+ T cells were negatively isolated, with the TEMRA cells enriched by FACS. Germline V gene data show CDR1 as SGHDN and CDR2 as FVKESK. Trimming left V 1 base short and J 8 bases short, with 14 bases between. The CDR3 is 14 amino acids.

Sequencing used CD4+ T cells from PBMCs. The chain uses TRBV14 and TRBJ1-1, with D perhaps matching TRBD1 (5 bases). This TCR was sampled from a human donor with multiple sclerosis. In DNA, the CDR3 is TGTGCCAGCAGCCAAGGGGAAACAGGCAGGGAAGCTTTCTTT. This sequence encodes CASSQGETGREAFF. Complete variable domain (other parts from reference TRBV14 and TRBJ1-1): EAGVTQFPSHSVIEKGQTVTLRCDPISGHDNLYWYRRVMGKEIKFLLHFVKESKQDESGMPNNRFLAERTGGTYSTLKVQPAELEDSGVYFCASSQGETGREAFFGQGTRLTVV.